Listed below are T cell receptor beta chains from one sample, sequenced in a study of shared clonotypes between healthy human individuals. Libraries were prepared by immunoSEQ multiplex PCR; TCRdb keeps only in-frame clonotypes and omits some of them. The table includes more than 2 million clones, about 95% detected once. The sequencing input was naive CD8+ T cells sorted from blood. The receptors originated from a man in his late teens or twenties in good health. Both conserved end residues are trimmed from each CDR3.

j_call: TRBJ2-7; v_call: TRBV30; cdr3_aa: AWSVDVGEYEQY
j_call: TRBJ2-6; v_call: TRBV4-1; cdr3_aa: ASVSGANVLT
j_call: TRBJ1-1; v_call: TRBV30; cdr3_aa: AWSVGGPEAF
j_call: TRBJ1-2; v_call: TRBV5-6; cdr3_aa: ASSTGGVTLYGYT
j_call: TRBJ2-7; v_call: TRBV7-9; cdr3_aa: ASSLPGTGGHEQY
j_call: TRBJ2-7; v_call: TRBV5-6; cdr3_aa: ASSGWGASYEQY
j_call: TRBJ2-7; v_call: TRBV14; cdr3_aa: ASSLDSYEQY
j_call: TRBJ1-1; v_call: TRBV6-1; cdr3_aa: ASSEGPRDSNTEAF
j_call: TRBJ2-7; v_call: TRBV7-9; cdr3_aa: ASSLDQGLTYEQY
j_call: TRBJ2-3; v_call: TRBV6-1; cdr3_aa: ASTTRASTDTQY
j_call: TRBJ1-6; v_call: TRBV28; cdr3_aa: ASSRMTGYNSPLH
j_call: TRBJ2-7; v_call: TRBV11-2; cdr3_aa: ASSSVGPEQY
j_call: TRBJ2-7; v_call: TRBV7-9; cdr3_aa: ASSLPGEGEQY
j_call: TRBJ1-1; v_call: TRBV5-1; cdr3_aa: ASSWTGSTEAF
j_call: TRBJ1-6; v_call: TRBV12-5; cdr3_aa: ASGLVIGTGYNSPLH
j_call: TRBJ2-7; v_call: TRBV6-6; cdr3_aa: ASSSTGGSYEQY
j_call: TRBJ2-7; v_call: TRBV5-6; cdr3_aa: ASSLGLAGVYEQY